The present T cell receptor beta chain was sequenced within a study of CD8+CD57+ T cells in acquired aplastic anemia. Whole-study context: The sorted CD4+ and CD8+ cells yielded an average around 3.2 ug of DNA. General study findings and limits: A significant difference in CD8+ Simpson's diversity between patients and controls was not found.

In regard to this clonotype: Antigen specificity is unknown. The germline gene is not matched at one end of the junction; a read error may be the cause.

Both TCR beta VDJ combination and CDR3 sequence profiling were carried out. Genomic DNA was the template for this profiling. TCRdb fed the reads into MiXCR, producing one record per CDR3 protein. This sample has around 130,000 distinct CDR3 sequences, with 55% to 70% found just once. Patients who underwent sequencing had shown CD8+CD57+ cell expansion by flow cytometry. The CDR3 length is 15 residues. Looked up from germline, CDR1 is LNHNV and CDR2 is YYDKDF (reference sequence). The origin of this receptor is a human donor with aplastic anemia. The chain links TRBV15 to TRBJ2-3; 10 bases agree with TRBD2. Sequenced input: sorted CD4+, CD8+, or CD8+CD57+ T cells (not recorded which) from PBMCs. In DNA form, the CDR3 reads TGTGCCACCAGCACCGGGACTAGCGTCACAAATACGCAGTATTTT. Protein: CATSTGTSVTNTQYF.